The entry below gives a single T cell receptor beta chain sequence along with its context. Antigen: not known. V shed 4 bases, J shed 3 bases, and the junction held 7 bases outside the gene matches. Germline values: CDR1 SGHTA, CDR2 FQGTGA. The CDR3 runs 15 residues. The data are from a study of cytomegalovirus exposure and HLA in healthy donors. General study results and limits: Cytomegalovirus association was listed for approximately 160 TCR beta chains. When a later analysis was performed, an Asian-associated ancestry cluster reportedly had fewer N-insertions than the approximately 700-donor mean.

PCR amplification relied on 60 Vbeta primers (plus 13 Jbeta primers). Clones were read by immunoSEQ multiplex PCR, and TCRdb kept only the in-frame ones, dropping some. Recorded for this sample: 130,000 to 150,000 clones. This clonotype originated in a man aged 40-49 years in good health and CMV-seronegative. The sample taken for sequencing was PBMCs. The chain uses TRBV7-3 and TRBJ2-7, with 9 bases aligning to TRBD2. The CDR3 sequence is CASSSRAGGDYEQYF. CDR3 nucleotides: TGTGCCAGCAGCTCCCGAGCGGGGGGCGACTACGAGCAGTACTTC. Full variable domain (missing parts from reference TRBV7-3 and TRBJ2-7): GAGVSQTPSNKVTEKGKYVELRCDPISGHTALYWYRQSLGQGPEFLIYFQGTGAADDSGLPNDRFFAVRPEGSVSTLKIQRTERGDSAVYLCASSSRAGGDYEQYFGPGTRLTVT.